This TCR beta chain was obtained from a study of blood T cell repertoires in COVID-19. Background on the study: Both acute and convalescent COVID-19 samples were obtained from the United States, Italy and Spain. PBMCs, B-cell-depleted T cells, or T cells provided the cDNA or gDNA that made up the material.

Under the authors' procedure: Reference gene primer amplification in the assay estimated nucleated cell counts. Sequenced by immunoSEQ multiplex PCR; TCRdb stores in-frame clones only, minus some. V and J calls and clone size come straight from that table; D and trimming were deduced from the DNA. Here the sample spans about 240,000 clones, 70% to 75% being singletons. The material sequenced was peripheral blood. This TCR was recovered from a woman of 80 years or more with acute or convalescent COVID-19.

Here the CDR3 DNA reads TGTGCCAGCAGTACCGGGACAGGGGGCCGGGAGACCCAGTACTTC. Amino acid sequence: CASSTGTGGRETQYF. The rearrangement links TRBV2 to TRBJ2-5; 12 bases line up with TRBD1. The CDR3 runs 15 residues. V was pared by 5 bases and J by 5 bases, with 6 bases of the junction left unmatched. Germline V gene sequence: CDR1 SNHLY, CDR2 FYNNEI.